This TCR beta chain came from a study of T cell repertoires in cytomegalovirus infection. One entry per CDR3 protein, called by TCRdb with MiXCR from the reads. The data show hundreds of thousands of distinct CDR3 sequences, more than 40% seen once. The junction had 9 bases not matched to a gene; V was cut back by 5 bases and J by 0 bases. This CDR3 region has 18 residues. Germline CDR1 and CDR2: SGHVS and FQNEAQ. This clonotype has at least ten counts. Its specificity is unknown. V usage is TRBV7-8 and J usage is TRBJ2-3; TRBD2 agrees at 12 bases. The receptor was derived from a human donor in good health (CMV status not recorded). Some clones in this sample may be carry-over from other donors' samples. The sequenced sample was cultured PBMCs, obtained from culture after CMV antigen stimulation. CDR3: CASSVTSGGPASTDTQYF. DNA of the CDR3: TGTGCCAGCAGCGTGACTAGCGGGGGACCGGCTAGCACAGATACGCAGTATTTT.